The sequence of this T cell receptor beta chain was determined in a study of T cell repertoires in aging, cancer and after chemotherapy. This clonotype was detected only a few times. Amplification of TCR beta used genomic DNA extracted from peripheral blood. The V gene's germline CDR1 is LNHDA and CDR2 SQIVND (reference sequence). The CDR3 has 16 amino acids. J lost 0 bases, V lost 7 bases, and 11 bases had no gene match. Rearranged V-D-J TRB sequences were amplified with a mixed TRB-A/B primer pool. TCRdb analysed the multiplex PCR reads with MiXCR anew, one entry per CDR3 protein. The data show about 11,000 distinct CDR3 sequences, with about 31% seen just once and approximately 19% held by the top ten.

The clonotype originates from a human donor in good health. The donor label of this sample is uncertain. The rearrangement joins TRBV19 to TRBJ1-2; TRBD1 matches at 7 bases. The sample was blood. The CDR3 coding sequence is TGTGCCAGTACCTTTACAGGGGCGAGATCTAACTATGGCTACACCTTC. Its protein product is CASTFTGARSNYGYTF. The full variable domain, its missing parts supplied by reference TRBV19 and TRBJ1-2, is DGGITQSPKYLFRKEGQNVTLSCEQNLNHDAMYWYRQDPGQGLRLIYYSQIVNDFQKGDIAEGYSVSREKKESFPLTVTSAQKNPTAFYLCASTFTGARSNYGYTFGSGTRLTVV.